One T cell receptor beta chain is described in this entry. Its antigen remains unknown. Having been cultured for under twelve days, the cells underwent CD4+ T cell isolation. A positive SARS-CoV-2 PCR test fell between March and December 2020. Two-dose BNT162b2 or mRNA-1273 vaccination was given to participants. The source of the sample is a study of vaccination effects on CD4 cells after COVID-19. Study summary: Early samples were taken at day +14, late at days +241, +227, +161. General study findings and limits: In people who had recovered, most post-vaccine spike-reactive clones were new vaccine-induced clones.

Germline loops: CDR1 MNHEY, CDR2 SVGAGI. Trimming at V came to 10 bases and at J to 8 bases, leaving 6 bases not matched to a gene. CDR3 length equals 13 residues. Repertoires were generated with immunoSEQ multiplex PCR, while TCRdb's copy carries only in-frame clones and drops some. The table records roughly 33,000 clones, about 75% of them present only once. V is TRBV6-5 and J is TRBJ2-1; 12 nucleotides align to TRBD2. The TCR originated in a human donor who had a prior SARS-CoV-2 infection. The sequencing here drew on CD4+ T cells from PBMCs cultured without peptide, taken after COVID-19 vaccination. The CDR3: CATGLAGTDEQFF. As DNA, the CDR3 is TGTGCCACTGGACTAGCGGGAACGGATGAGCAGTTCTTC.